This paragraph reports one TCR beta chain. No antigen is known for it. Assay used: immunoSEQ multiplex PCR; TCRdb lists only in-frame clones, some missing. The sample includes some 64,000 clones, about four fifths seen only once; the top ten take 9% to 10%. As to time point: week 11, during vaccination. The investigators gave 300 ug of mutant IDH1 20-mer peptide in each vaccine dose, together with topical imiquimod. Donor tumors were new WHO grade 3 or 4 IDH1-mutant, ATRX-lost astrocytomas. This sample was included in a study of a mutant IDH1 vaccine in newly diagnosed glioma. Across the whole study: Onset of vaccination occurred 4-6 weeks following radiotherapy alone, or with temozolomide cycles. The treated population exhibited a male proportion of around 62%, a female proportion of 37.5%, and a mean age of about 40 years. Study-level results: It seemed that pseudoprogression was not linked to changes in the top peripheral T cell clonotypes.

This CDR3 is built from 14 residues. Trimming pared 6 bases from V and 4 bases from J, leaving 13 bases between. Germline V gene sequence: CDR1 MNHEY, CDR2 SMNVEV (reference sequence). This receptor was taken from a woman in her fifties or sixties with glioma. The chain couples TRBV27 to TRBJ1-5; D is possibly TRBD1 (6 bases). The sample was PBMCs, taken from a glioma patient whose treatment included an IDH1 peptide vaccine. The CDR3, as DNA: TGTGCCAGCAGAAATACAGGGCATAATCAGCCCCAGCATTTT. It encodes CASRNTGHNQPQHF.